This section outlines one T cell receptor beta chain sequence together with its context. Its specificity is unknown. This record comes from a study of T cell repertoires in cytomegalovirus infection. Study-wide context: The public TCR beta signatures pointed to both CMV infection and matching HLA type.

TCRdb recomputed calls from the reads with MiXCR, one row per CDR3 protein. The sample lists fewer than 550,000 distinct CDR3 sequences, 30% to 40% occurring once. Notes on the study in general: Summed frequency of public TCR beta families distinguished CMV carriers with the relevant HLA. It was HLA-C-restricted CMV-specific TCR beta clonotypes that dominated the response ex vivo.

This clonotype was obtained from a human donor in good health (CMV status not recorded). Some clones in this sample may be carry-over from other donors' samples. Sequencing was performed on PBMCs.

In DNA form, the CDR3 reads TGTGCCAGCACCGGTGTGAGGGTCGGATCGGAGACCCAGTACTTC. It encodes CASTGVRVGSETQYF. The genes are TRBV12-3 or TRBV12-4 and TRBJ2-5, with D maybe TRBD2 (5 bases). V lost 7 bases and J 5 bases, leaving 20 bases between the germline ends. The CDR3 sequence is 15 residues long.